The 25 T cell receptor beta chains below all came from one sample that was sequenced in a study of T cells in Graves' hyperthyroidism and ophthalmopathy. Amplification yielded TCR beta CDR3 regions, with RNA transcripts as the source. TCR CDR3 regions were first amplified by RT-PCR with HTBI primers. One entry per CDR3 protein results from TCRdb running MiXCR on the multiplex PCR reads. The data contain under 650,000 distinct CDR3 sequences, around 15% of them seen just once; the ten biggest clones take up 3.8%. The sequenced material came from blood. The origin of the receptors is a woman in her twenties or thirties with Graves' hyperthyroidism.

This clonotype was observed many times. V and J are TRBV5-8 and TRBJ2-1; TRBD2 aligns across 8 bases. Losses at the gene ends were 2 bases for V and 10 bases for J; bases not matched to a gene: 8. Germline-derived CDR1 and CDR2 are SGHTS and YDEGEE. The CDR3 has 14 amino acids. The chain's CDR3 is CASSLLADSMEQFF. CDR3 bases: TGTGCCAGCAGCTTACTAGCGGATTCAATGGAGCAGTTCTTC.

Many counts were recorded for this clonotype. The chain joins TRBV12-3 or TRBV12-4 to TRBJ1-1, with unresolved D. Trimming pared 8 bases from V and 6 bases from J, leaving 13 bases between. The CDR3 runs 12 residues. The CDR3: CASSANYAEAFF. The CDR3, as DNA: TGTGCCAGCTCGGCCAACTACGCTGAAGCTTTCTTT.

A few counts support this clonotype. The chain uses TRBV6-5 and TRBJ2-7; no firm D call. Germline CDR1 and CDR2: MNHEY and SVGAGI. This CDR3 has 15 amino acids. V lost 8 bases and J 2 bases, leaving 19 bases between the germline ends. CDR3 in amino acids: CASDHLVQGPYEQYF. CDR3 DNA: TGTGCCAGCGACCATCTGGTCCAAGGACCCTACGAGCAGTACTTC.

The rearrangement joins TRBV24-1 to TRBJ1-4, with 11 bases aligning to TRBD1. In germline, CDR1 is KGHDR, CDR2 SFDVKD. After removal of 4 bases from V and 8 bases from J, the junction contained 5 bases not matched to a gene. The CDR3 covers 15 residues. This CDR3 is CATSDSGTGGEKLFF. The CDR3 DNA reads as TGTGCCACCAGTGACTCCGGGACAGGGGGAGAAAAACTGTTTTTT.

This clonotype was recorded a few times. The J gene is TRBJ2-3, the V gene TRBV30; tentatively, D is TRBD2 (7 bases). CDR1 is GTSNPN, CDR2 SVGIG, per germline (reference sequence). Trimming removed 7 bases from V and 5 bases from J, with 19 bases in between. This CDR3 region has 14 residues. The CDR3 nucleotides are TGTGCCTACCTCCGGCGGGGGCGGGGAGATACGCAGTATTTT. Amino acids: CAYLRRGRGDTQYF.

The chain joins TRBV28 to TRBJ2-5; 11 bases agree with TRBD2. J was trimmed by 1 base and V by 6 bases; bases with no gene match: 10. Germline V lookup: CDR1 MDHEN, CDR2 SYDVKM. This CDR3 comprises 17 residues. The CDR3, as DNA: TGTGCCAGCAGGCCGAGTCGACTAGCGGGGTCCCAAGAGACCCAGTACTTC. It codes for CASRPSRLAGSQETQYF.

This clonotype was counted between two and nine times. The chain employs TRBV28 and TRBJ2-5, with TRBD1 identical over 9 bases. The junction had 19 bases not matched to a gene; V was cut back by 6 bases and J by 5 bases. This CDR3 is 18 amino acids long. Germline CDR1 reads MDHEN; CDR2 reads SYDVKM. CDR3 residues: CASSRKRTGALLGETQYF. CDR3 coding DNA: TGTGCCAGCAGCCGAAAAAGGACAGGGGCCCTGTTGGGGGAGACCCAGTACTTC.

Only a few counts were recorded for this clonotype. This sequence joins TRBV20-1 and TRBJ2-1, with D possibly matching TRBD2 (5 bases). Germline V gives CDR1 DFQATT, CDR2 SNEGSKA (reference sequence). The CDR3 runs 13 residues. Trimming shortened V by 3 bases and J by 6 bases, and 12 bases separated the two germline ends. The CDR3: CSASRVRGNEQFF. The CDR3 nucleotides are TGCAGTGCTAGCCGAGTCCGGGGCAATGAGCAGTTCTTC.

This clonotype has a count of ten or more. V gene TRBV7-2 combines with J gene TRBJ1-5, with D unresolved. Germline V gene lookup returns CDR1 SGHTA and CDR2 FQGNSA. Trimming left V 5 bases short and J 2 bases short, with 10 bases between. The length of the CDR3 is 14 residues. The CDR3 DNA reads TGTGCCAGCAGCCCGACTACGGGCAATCAGCCCCAGCATTTT. Residues: CASSPTTGNQPQHF.

This chain links TRBV9 with TRBJ2-1; possible D gene TRBD2, 6 bases. The V and J ends lost 0 bases and 4 bases respectively, with 14 bases between them. The germline V gene encodes CDR1 SGDLS and CDR2 YYNGEE. The CDR3 extends over 16 amino acids. CDR3 in amino acids: CASSVDSLAIYNEQFF. CDR3 sequence (DNA): TGTGCCAGCAGCGTAGATTCTCTAGCGATATACAATGAGCAGTTCTTC.

J is TRBJ1-4 and V is TRBV5-5, with D possibly matching TRBD1 (5 bases). Trimming left V 4 bases short and J 8 bases short, with 15 bases between. Germline loops: CDR1 SGHKS, CDR2 YYEKEE (reference sequence). CDR3 length equals 14 residues. CDR3 residues: CASSGTVAREKLFF. DNA for the CDR3: TGTGCCAGCAGCGGGACGGTGGCGAGGGAAAAACTGTTTTTT.

This clonotype was detected many times. The rearrangement links TRBV29-1 to TRBJ1-4; weak D call: TRBD1 (6 bases). CDR3 length: 10 residues. The germline V gene has CDR1 SQVTM and CDR2 ANQGSEA. Between the trimmed V and J ends, which lost 5 bases and 11 bases, there was a span of 9 bases. DNA of the CDR3: TGCAGCGTTTTGCAGGGGAAACTGTTTTTT. Translated, it gives CSVLQGKLFF.

This clonotype was detected ten times or more. V and J are TRBV27 and TRBJ2-1; TRBD1 might be the D (6 bases). The CDR3 is made up of 16 amino acids. Germline CDR1 reads MNHEY; CDR2 reads SMNVEV (reference sequence). The V end was cut by 4 bases, the J end by 0 bases, with 13 bases between. CDR3: CASSSGGGYSYNEQFF. In DNA form, the CDR3 reads TGTGCCAGCAGTTCTGGGGGCGGCTACTCCTACAATGAGCAGTTCTTC.

This clonotype was seen repeatedly, ten times or more. The chain recombines TRBV28 with TRBJ1-6; unclear D gene. V was pared by 4 bases and J by 8 bases, with 15 bases between. Germline CDR1 is MDHEN and CDR2 is SYDVKM. This CDR3 contains 15 residues. The CDR3, as DNA: TGTGCCAGCAGTTCGGGCGGTGGACCCGATTCACCCCTCCACTTT. Its protein is CASSSGGGPDSPLHF.

In this sample, this clonotype turned up once. The chain uses TRBV7-2 and TRBJ2-5; 10 bases fit TRBD2. Per the germline V gene, CDR1 is SGHTA and CDR2 is FQGNSA. Trimming took 7 bases from V and 5 from J; bases not matched to a gene: 16. The length of the CDR3 is 17 residues. The CDR3 DNA sequence: TGTGCCAGCAACTCAGAGCTAGCGGGAGCCGGGCGGGAGACCCAGTACTTC. Translation: CASNSELAGAGRETQYF.

The chain joins TRBV11-2 to TRBJ1-1, with D unresolved. With 6 bases removed from V and 4 bases from J, the gap between germline ends came to 15 bases. Germline assignment: CDR1 SGHAT and CDR2 FQNNGV. This CDR3 is 14 amino acids long. CDR3 DNA: TGTGCCAGCAGACCGACGGCAGCGAGCACTGAAGCTTTCTTT. It translates to CASRPTAASTEAFF. Together with reference TRBV11-2 and TRBJ1-1, the CDR3 gives the full variable domain: EAGVAQSPRYKIIEKRQSVAFWCNPISGHATLYWYQQILGQGPKLLIQFQNNGVVDDSQLPKDRFSAERLKGVDSTLKIQPAKLEDSAVYLCASRPTAASTEAFFGQGTRLTVV.

This sequence joins TRBV5-5 and TRBJ2-7, with D uncertain. CDR3 length: 14 residues. The germline CDR1 and CDR2 sequences are SGHKS and YYEKEE (reference sequence). Trimming left V 6 bases short and J 2 bases short, with 15 bases between. The CDR3 DNA reads as TGTGCCAGCACCCGGTCATCTGTCGCCTACGAGCAGTACTTC. Translation gives CASTRSSVAYEQYF.

This clonotype has more than one count but fewer than ten. The CDR3 here is CASSQTEVAVNYGYTF. For the CDR3, the DNA is TGTGCCAGCAGCCAAACCGAAGTGGCGGTTAACTATGGCTACACCTTC. This chain joins TRBV4-2 and TRBJ1-2; unclear D gene. Germline V CDR1 and CDR2: LGHNA, YNFKEQ. This CDR3 is built from 16 residues. Trimming left V 2 bases short and J 1 base short, with 14 bases between.

V gene TRBV4-1 combines with J gene TRBJ2-7; D is uncertain. Looked up from germline, CDR1 is MGHRA and CDR2 is YSYEKL. The V and J ends lost 5 bases and 4 bases respectively, with 12 bases between them. The CDR3 is 13 amino acids. The CDR3 reads CASSDGSGYEQYF. The CDR3, as DNA: TGCGCCAGCAGCGATGGGTCAGGATACGAGCAGTACTTC.

This clonotype was seen only a few times. The chain uses TRBV12-3 or TRBV12-4 and TRBJ2-1; no reliable D call. The germline V and J ends were trimmed by 1 base and 7 bases, with 5 bases remaining between them. The CDR3 is made up of 12 amino acids. CDR3 nucleotide sequence: TGTGCCAGCAGTTTAGTCCTAAATGAGCAGTTCTTC. Its protein product is CASSLVLNEQFF.

This clonotype was seen only a few times. The rearrangement uses TRBV28 and TRBJ1-1, with D unresolved. From germline, CDR1 is MDHEN and CDR2 SYDVKM. V was trimmed by 3 bases and J by 5 bases, leaving 13 bases between them. The CDR3 has 14 amino acids. The CDR3 DNA reads as TGTGCCAGCAGTTTGGAGGGATCGGGGACTGAAGCTTTCTTT. It codes for CASSLEGSGTEAFF.

The rearrangement joins TRBV28 to TRBJ1-5; 8 bases align to TRBD1. V was clipped by 8 bases and J by 1 base; unmatched bases: 4. The CDR3 runs 14 residues. Germline V gene lookup returns CDR1 MDHEN and CDR2 SYDVKM. The CDR3 region is CASLQGGSNQPQHF. The CDR3 DNA is TGTGCCAGCCTACAGGGGGGGAGCAATCAGCCCCAGCATTTT.

This clonotype was picked up many times. The chain carries TRBV27 and TRBJ1-1; D remains unclear. CDR1 is MNHEY, CDR2 SMNVEV, per germline (reference sequence). The CDR3 covers 14 residues. Trimming removed 7 bases at V and 1 base at J, with 13 bases between. DNA for the CDR3: TGTGCCAGCACCTCGCCGGCCTCGAACACTGAAGCTTTCTTT. It yields the protein CASTSPASNTEAFF.

The J gene is TRBJ2-7, the V gene TRBV7-9, with 7 positions matching TRBD2. V gave up 4 bases and J gave up 3 bases; unmatched junction bases: 3. This CDR3 is 13 amino acids long. Germline values: CDR1 SEHNR, CDR2 FQNEAQ (reference sequence). The CDR3 spells CASSSGGFYEQYF. The CDR3 DNA reads as TGTGCCAGCAGCTCGGGAGGATTCTACGAGCAGTACTTC.

This clonotype has a handful of counts. This chain connects TRBV6-1 to TRBJ2-7; D tentatively fits TRBD1 or TRBD2 (5 bases each). The germline gives CDR1 MNHNS, CDR2 SASEGT. Trimming took off 8 bases at V and 0 bases at J, with 14 bases between the two ends. CDR3 length: 14 residues. The CDR3 loop is CASAGTDISYEQYF. CDR3 nucleotide sequence: TGTGCCAGCGCCGGGACCGATATCTCCTACGAGCAGTACTTC.